The 30 T cell receptor beta chains in this list originate from one sample, sequenced in a study of T cells after somatic rescue of genetic block. Profiled with immunoSEQ multiplex PCR; TCRdb holds only in-frame clones, not every one. The repertoire holds 85,000 to 90,000 clones, with around 89% as singletons. Material: peripheral blood mononuclear cells (PBMCs). The receptors were gathered from a young woman.

V gene TRBV27 combines with J gene TRBJ2-1; D is uncertain. Trimming took off 8 bases at V and 9 bases at J, with 17 bases between the two ends. The germline CDR1 and CDR2 sequences are MNHEY and SMNVEV (reference sequence). The CDR3 covers 13 residues. CDR3 bases: TGTGCCAGCGGGGAAGGGTGGTCGGGTGAGCAGTTCTTC. As protein: CASGEGWSGEQFF.

This chain links TRBV7-9 with TRBJ2-2; 12 bases fit TRBD2. CDR3 length: 16 amino acids. Per the germline V gene, CDR1 is SEHNR and CDR2 is FQNEAQ (reference sequence). With V trimmed by 4 bases and J by 7 bases, 7 bases remained unmatched. CDR3 in amino acids: CASSSSGTSGFGELFF. The CDR3 DNA sequence: TGTGCCAGCAGCTCATCCGGGACTAGCGGGTTCGGGGAGCTGTTTTTT.

V gene TRBV5-8 combines with J gene TRBJ1-1; D is unresolved. Per the germline V gene, CDR1 is SGHTS and CDR2 is YDEGEE. With 7 bases removed from V and 1 base from J, the gap between germline ends came to 14 bases. The CDR3 is 14 residues long. CDR3 coding DNA: TGTGCCAGCCGGGGAAGGGCTGGGAACACTGAAGCTTTCTTT. Residues: CASRGRAGNTEAFF.

The chain uses TRBV30 and TRBJ2-7, with 7 bases that match TRBD2. This CDR3 has 14 amino acids. Per the germline V gene, CDR1 is GTSNPN and CDR2 is SVGIG (reference sequence). The V segment lost 0 bases and the J segment 5 bases; nucleotides outside the gene matches: 7. CDR3: CAWSVVGSGDEQYF. DNA of the CDR3: TGTGCCTGGAGTGTAGTCGGGAGCGGGGACGAGCAGTACTTC. The complete variable domain, with remaining parts taken from reference TRBV30 and TRBJ2-7, reads SQTIHQWPATLVQPVGSPLSLECTVEGTSNPNLYWYRQAAGRGLQLLFYSVGIGQISSEVPQNLSASRPQDRQFILSSKKLLLSDSGFYLCAWSVVGSGDEQYFGPGTRLTVT.

The chain joins TRBV5-4 to TRBJ2-7, with 9 bases that match TRBD2. This CDR3 is built from 13 residues. Germline assignment: CDR1 SGHNT and CDR2 YYREEE (reference sequence). The junction had 2 bases not matched to a gene; V was cut back by 5 bases and J by 2 bases. The chain's CDR3 is CASSLAGPYEQYF. For the CDR3, the DNA is TGTGCCAGCAGTCTAGCGGGACCCTACGAGCAGTACTTC.

The CDR3 nucleotides read TGTGCCAGCAGTCTCCGGGACGGCCGTCAAGAGACCCAGTACTTC. This encodes CASSLRDGRQETQYF. The rearrangement links TRBV27 to TRBJ2-5, with D possibly called TRBD1 or TRBD2 (5 bases each). Germline values: CDR1 MNHEY, CDR2 SMNVEV (reference sequence). CDR3 length: 15 residues. V dropped 5 bases and J dropped 2 bases, with 15 bases sitting between them.

Only a few counts were recorded for this clone. The J gene is TRBJ1-4, the V gene TRBV30; TRBD1 agrees at 7 bases. Germline loops: CDR1 GTSNPN, CDR2 SVGIG (reference sequence). V was clipped by 2 bases and J by 9 bases; unmatched bases: 6. The CDR3 is made up of 13 amino acids. The CDR3 DNA is TGTGCCTGGAGTTTTGGGACAGCCCAAAAACTGTTTTTT. Its translation is CAWSFGTAQKLFF.

The V and J genes are TRBV29-1 and TRBJ2-2, with 8 bases matching TRBD1. V lost 7 bases to trimming and J lost 0 bases; unmatched junction nucleotides: 4. Germline CDR1 and CDR2: SQVTM and ANQGSEA. The CDR3 extends over 14 amino acids. CDR3 protein: CSAGTGTNTGELFF. CDR3 DNA sequence: TGCAGCGCTGGGACAGGAACGAACACCGGGGAGCTGTTTTTT.

This chain uses TRBV28 with TRBJ1-5; D unresolved. Germline V gene sequence: CDR1 MDHEN, CDR2 SYDVKM. Deletions cut 6 bases from V and 0 bases from J, with 15 bases between. The CDR3 spans 16 residues. CDR3 in amino acids: CASSPRTGNSNQPQHF. DNA of the CDR3: TGTGCCAGCAGCCCCCGGACGGGGAATAGCAATCAGCCCCAGCATTTT.

This sequence joins TRBV5-6 and TRBJ2-7; maybe TRBD1 (8 bases). The CDR3 is made up of 15 amino acids. Looked up from germline, CDR1 is SGHDT and CDR2 is YYEEEE. V lost 3 bases and J 1 base, leaving 14 bases between the germline ends. The CDR3 DNA follows: TGTGCCAGCAGCTCGGACAGGGAGGGTTCCTACGAGCAGTACTTC. It encodes CASSSDREGSYEQYF.

This sequence joins TRBV27 and TRBJ2-4; 7 bases are a match to TRBD2. V lost 10 bases and J lost 3; bases outside the gene matches: 12. CDR1 and CDR2 from the germline V gene are MNHEY and SMNVEV (reference sequence). The CDR3 contains 15 residues. The CDR3 region is CATTDGASGKNIQYF. The CDR3 nucleotides read TGTGCCACCACCGATGGGGCTAGCGGCAAAAACATTCAGTACTTC.

The chain links TRBV30 to TRBJ2-2; 7 bases are a match to TRBD1. The J segment lost 3 bases and the V segment lost 7 bases, leaving 8 bases of the junction unmatched. The CDR3 loop spans 14 amino acids. Looked up from germline, CDR1 is GTSNPN and CDR2 is SVGIG (reference sequence). CDR3 in amino acids: CASQGSRDTGELFF. The CDR3 bases are TGTGCCTCACAGGGGTCTAGGGACACCGGGGAGCTGTTTTTT.

The rearrangement links TRBV30 to TRBJ2-1; 7 positions agree with TRBD2. V was clipped by 0 bases and J by 4 bases; unmatched bases: 3. Germline lookup yields CDR1 GTSNPN and CDR2 SVGIG (reference sequence). CDR3 size: 14 residues. The CDR3, as DNA: TGTGCCTGGAGTGTTGGGCGGGAGTACAATGAGCAGTTCTTC. Its translation: CAWSVGREYNEQFF.

V is TRBV4-3 and J is TRBJ1-1, with D uncertain. The length of the CDR3 is 15 residues. From germline, CDR1 is LGHNA and CDR2 YSLEER. V lost 4 bases and J lost 1, with 13 bases in between. The CDR3 DNA reads as TGCGCCAGCAGCCCCCTGGCAGTCCCGAACACTGAAGCTTTCTTT. It translates to CASSPLAVPNTEAFF.

The V gene is TRBV19, the J gene TRBJ1-1; D unclear. V lost 3 bases and J lost 3, with 8 bases in between. The CDR3 sequence is 13 residues long. The germline V gene encodes CDR1 LNHDA and CDR2 SQIVND (reference sequence). CDR3 loop: CASSILSHTEAFF. CDR3 DNA: TGTGCCAGTAGTATTCTGTCCCACACTGAAGCTTTCTTT.

The V call is TRBV4-1, the J call TRBJ2-1, with TRBD2 as a possible D gene (5 bases). The V and J ends lost 2 bases and 5 bases respectively, with 22 bases between them. The CDR3 covers 18 residues. Germline CDR1 reads MGHRA; CDR2 reads YSYEKL. Written as DNA, the CDR3 is TGCGCCAGCAGCCAATACTACGGCCCCGGGGTGGGGAACAATGAGCAGTTCTTC. This encodes CASSQYYGPGVGNNEQFF.

This clone was seen just once. The chain is built from TRBV7-8 and TRBJ1-5; no reliable D call. The CDR3 has 15 residues. CDR1 and CDR2 from the germline V gene are SGHVS and FQNEAQ. Deletions cut 0 bases from V and 3 bases from J, with 9 bases between. CDR3 protein: CASSLAPGVNQPQHF. The CDR3 DNA reads as TGTGCCAGCAGCTTAGCGCCCGGAGTCAATCAGCCCCAGCATTTT.

This chain links TRBV10-1 with TRBJ1-2, with no clear D. This CDR3 has 14 residues. V lost 0 bases and J lost 2, with 7 bases in between. Germline V lookup: CDR1 WNHNN, CDR2 SYGVQD (reference sequence). The CDR3 region is CASSESGQNYGYTF. The CDR3 DNA is TGCGCCAGCAGTGAGTCTGGCCAGAACTATGGCTACACCTTC.

The rearrangement joins TRBV19 to TRBJ2-2; TRBD2 might be the D (5 bases). With 4 bases removed from V and 0 bases from J, the gap between germline ends came to 18 bases. The germline V gene has CDR1 LNHDA and CDR2 SQIVND (reference sequence). The CDR3 is 18 amino acids. The CDR3 loop is CASSTRPGSFANTGELFF. In DNA, the CDR3 is TGTGCCAGTAGTACTCGTCCGGGGAGCTTCGCGAACACCGGGGAGCTGTTTTTT.

This clone was seen only once. The chain links TRBV6-1 to TRBJ2-7, with D possibly TRBD1 on 6 matching bases. The CDR3 length is 14 residues. The germline CDR1 and CDR2 sequences are MNHNS and SASEGT. Trimming removed 5 bases from V and 3 bases from J, with 14 bases in between. The CDR3 DNA sequence: TGTGCCAGCAGTCCCGGACAGAATTACTACGAGCAGTACTTC. As protein: CASSPGQNYYEQYF.

The rearrangement joins TRBV7-8 to TRBJ1-1; 10 bases are shared with TRBD1. Trimming took 9 bases from V and 5 from J; bases not matched to a gene: 9. The CDR3 spans 14 residues. The germline CDR1 and CDR2 sequences are SGHVS and FQNEAQ. CDR3 residues: CASGRDRGWTEAFF. The DNA of the CDR3 is TGTGCCAGTGGACGGGACAGGGGATGGACTGAAGCTTTCTTT.

This clone occurred a few times. CDR3 DNA: TGTGCCAGCAGCTTAGGTTATCGGGGTGATCGCACTGAAGCTTTCTTT. This sequence encodes CASSLGYRGDRTEAFF. The chain carries TRBV11-3 and TRBJ1-1, with no clear D. V was shortened by 1 base and J by 4 bases, with 16 bases between the two germline ends. The CDR3 totals 16 residues. Germline values: CDR1 SGHNT, CDR2 YENEEA.

The chain combines TRBV6-1 with TRBJ2-1, with 10 bases identical to TRBD1. Germline trimming cut 5 bases from V and 10 bases from J; bases unmatched to any gene: 8. The CDR3 is made up of 14 amino acids. From germline, CDR1 is MNHNS and CDR2 SASEGT. The CDR3 region has the DNA TGTGCCAGCAGTCCTTCGACAGGGGGCTGGGAGCAGTTCTTC. Residues: CASSPSTGGWEQFF.

The CDR3 bases are TGTGCCAGCAGCAAGACAGGTTCTGTAGCCAAAAACATTCAGTACTTC. As protein: CASSKTGSVAKNIQYF. This chain connects TRBV5-6 to TRBJ2-4; possible D gene TRBD1, 6 bases. This CDR3 is built from 16 residues. CDR1 and CDR2 (germline): SGHDT, YYEEEE. With 4 bases removed from V and 0 bases from J, the gap between germline ends came to 14 bases.

CDR3 sequence (DNA): TGTGCCAGCATCCAAGGGAGCCTACGTTACACCGGGGAGCTGTTTTTT. It translates to CASIQGSLRYTGELFF. V gene TRBV7-9 combines with J gene TRBJ2-2, with D maybe TRBD2 (5 bases). The germline gives CDR1 SEHNR, CDR2 FQNEAQ (reference sequence). There are 16 residues in the CDR3. The germline V and J ends were trimmed by 7 bases and 3 bases, with 18 bases remaining between them.

In its sample, this clone was seen once. The gene calls are TRBV6-5 and TRBJ2-1; D is unresolved. The CDR3 spans 11 residues. CDR1 is MNHEY and CDR2 is SVGAGI in the germline V gene. V lost 2 bases and J 9 bases, leaving 5 bases between the germline ends. The CDR3 protein is CASSYGGEQFF. The CDR3 DNA reads TGTGCCAGCAGTTACGGTGGTGAGCAGTTCTTC.

This clone was picked up one time. This chain uses TRBV28 with TRBJ2-1; 10 bases fit TRBD2. The CDR3 loop spans 16 amino acids. V shed 8 bases and J 9 bases; nucleotides not matched to a gene: 16. Germline CDR1 reads MDHEN; CDR2 reads SYDVKM. The CDR3 region has the DNA TGTGCCAGCCTGTGGCTAGCGGGAGAGGGGCGCGCTGAGCAGTTCTTC. This translates into CASLWLAGEGRAEQFF.

This clone has just one count. J is TRBJ1-2 and V is TRBV5-1, with D perhaps matching TRBD1 (5 bases). The V gene lost 0 bases and the J gene lost 7 bases, with 16 bases spanning the gap. The V gene's germline CDR1 is SGHRS and CDR2 YFSETQ. This CDR3 has 15 amino acids. The CDR3 nucleotides read TGCGCCAGCAGCTTGGGGGGCAGCCCTGGCGGTGGCTACACCTTC. Its protein is CASSLGGSPGGGYTF. The full variable domain, rest sourced from reference TRBV5-1 and TRBJ1-2, is KAGVTQTPRYLIKTRGQQVTLSCSPISGHRSVSWYQQTPGQGLQFLFEYFSETQRNKGNFPGRFSGRQFSNSRSEMNVSTLELGDSALYLCASSLGGSPGGGYTFGSGTRLTVV.

This clone showed up just once. The V and J genes are TRBV28 and TRBJ2-2; the match to TRBD2 covers 11 bases. The CDR3 is 15 residues long. Germline CDR1 reads MDHEN; CDR2 reads SYDVKM. V lost 3 bases and J lost 8; bases outside the gene matches: 5. The CDR3 DNA reads as TGTGCCAGCAGTTTTAAACTAGCGGGAGCTGGGGAGCTGTTTTTT. It translates to CASSFKLAGAGELFF.

V usage is TRBV28 and J usage is TRBJ2-7, with TRBD2 identical over 10 bases. V lost 4 bases, J lost 0 bases, and 6 bases stayed unmatched. Germline V gene sequence: CDR1 MDHEN, CDR2 SYDVKM. The CDR3 runs to 16 residues. This CDR3 is CASSSLGLADSYEQYF. The CDR3 DNA follows: TGTGCCAGCAGTTCTCTCGGACTAGCGGACTCCTACGAGCAGTACTTC.